The TCR beta chain under discussion was sequenced for a study of graft-versus-host responses after intestinal transplantation. Clones were read by immunoSEQ multiplex PCR, and TCRdb kept only the in-frame ones, dropping some. This sample has over 1,500 clones, with around 38% found just once. The authors combined approximately 200,000 CFSE-labeled responder cells with approximately 200,000 irradiated, violet-dye-labeled stimulator cells in plates. In germline, CDR1 is SGHNT, CDR2 YYREEE (reference sequence). Between the trimmed V and J ends, which lost 2 bases and 1 base, there was a span of 9 bases. This CDR3 contains 14 residues.

Source: alloreactive CD8+ T cells from a mixed lymphocyte reaction culture, taken before transplantation. Subset of the sample: CFSE-low proliferating T cells sorted from approximately 6-day pre-transplant mixed lymphocyte reaction (GvH or HvG direction). The chain employs TRBV5-4 and TRBJ1-1; D not certain. The sequence came from a human patient who was an organ donor for intestinal transplantation. CDR3: CASSFSVGNTEAFF. The CDR3 nucleotides read TGTGCCAGCAGCTTTAGTGTCGGGAACACTGAAGCTTTCTTT.